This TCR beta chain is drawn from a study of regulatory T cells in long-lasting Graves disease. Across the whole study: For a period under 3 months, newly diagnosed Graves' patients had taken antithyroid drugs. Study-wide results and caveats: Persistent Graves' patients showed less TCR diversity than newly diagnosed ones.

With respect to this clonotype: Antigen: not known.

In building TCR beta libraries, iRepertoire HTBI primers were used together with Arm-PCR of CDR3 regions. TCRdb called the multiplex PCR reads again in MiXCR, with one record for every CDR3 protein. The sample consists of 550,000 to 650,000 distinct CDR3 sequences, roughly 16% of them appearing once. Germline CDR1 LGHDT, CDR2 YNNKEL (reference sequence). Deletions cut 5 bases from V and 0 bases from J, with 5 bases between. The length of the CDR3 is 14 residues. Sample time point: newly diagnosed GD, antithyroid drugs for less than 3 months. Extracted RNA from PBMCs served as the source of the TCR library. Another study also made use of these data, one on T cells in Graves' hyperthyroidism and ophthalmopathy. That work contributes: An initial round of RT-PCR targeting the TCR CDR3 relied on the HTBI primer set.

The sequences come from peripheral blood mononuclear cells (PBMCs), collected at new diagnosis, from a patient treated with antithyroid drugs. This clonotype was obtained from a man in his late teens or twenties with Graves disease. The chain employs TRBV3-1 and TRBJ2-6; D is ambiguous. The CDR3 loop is CASSAFSGANVLTF. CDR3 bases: TGTGCCAGCAGCGCTTTCTCTGGGGCCAACGTCCTGACTTTC.